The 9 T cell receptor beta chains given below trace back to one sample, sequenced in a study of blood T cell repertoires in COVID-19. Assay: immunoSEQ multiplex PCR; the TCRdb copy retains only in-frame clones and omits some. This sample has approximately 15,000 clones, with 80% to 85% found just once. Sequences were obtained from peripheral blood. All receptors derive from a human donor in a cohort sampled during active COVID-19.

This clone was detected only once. The CDR3 is CASSSRLAVLGGNIQYF. As DNA, the CDR3 is TGTGCCAGTAGTAGTCGACTAGCGGTCTTGGGAGGAAACATTCAGTACTTC. The chain combines TRBV19 with TRBJ2-4; 9 bases fit TRBD2. The CDR3 runs 17 residues. V was pared by 4 bases and J by 6 bases, with 13 bases of the junction left unmatched. Germline CDR1 and CDR2: LNHDA and SQIVND (reference sequence).

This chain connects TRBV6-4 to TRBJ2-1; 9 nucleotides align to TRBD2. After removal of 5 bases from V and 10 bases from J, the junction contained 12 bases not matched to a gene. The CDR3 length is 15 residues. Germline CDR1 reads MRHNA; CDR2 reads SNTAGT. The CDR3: CASSNNPGLASEQFF. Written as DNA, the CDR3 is TGTGCCAGCAGTAACAACCCGGGACTAGCAAGCGAGCAGTTCTTC.

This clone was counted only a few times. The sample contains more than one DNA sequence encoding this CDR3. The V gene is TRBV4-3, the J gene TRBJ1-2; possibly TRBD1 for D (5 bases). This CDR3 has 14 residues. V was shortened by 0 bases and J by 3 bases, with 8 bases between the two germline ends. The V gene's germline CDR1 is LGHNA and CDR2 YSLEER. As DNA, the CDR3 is TGCGCCAGCAGCCAAGATGGGGGGGACTATGGCTACACCTTC. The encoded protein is CASSQDGGDYGYTF.

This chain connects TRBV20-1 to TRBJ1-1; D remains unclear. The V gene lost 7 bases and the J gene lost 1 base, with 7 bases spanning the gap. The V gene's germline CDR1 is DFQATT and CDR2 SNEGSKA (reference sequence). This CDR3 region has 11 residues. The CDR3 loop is CSVGGNTEAFF. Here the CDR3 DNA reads TGCAGTGTAGGAGGGAACACTGAAGCTTTCTTT.

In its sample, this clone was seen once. This chain's CDR3 is CASSPLTSGRARSGELFF. For the CDR3, the DNA is TGTGCCAGCAGTCCTCTGACTAGCGGGAGGGCCAGATCCGGGGAGCTGTTTTTT. This sequence joins TRBV28 and TRBJ2-2, with 14 bases aligning to TRBD2. CDR3 size: 18 residues. The germline gives CDR1 MDHEN, CDR2 SYDVKM. After removal of 5 bases from V and 6 bases from J, the junction contained 11 bases not matched to a gene.

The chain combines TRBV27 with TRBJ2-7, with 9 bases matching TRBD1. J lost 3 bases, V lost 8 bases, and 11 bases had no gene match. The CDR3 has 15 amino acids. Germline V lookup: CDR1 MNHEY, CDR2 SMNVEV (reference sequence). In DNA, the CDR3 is TGTGCCAGCCATAGAACAGGGGGCTTAGGCTACGAGCAGTACTTC. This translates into CASHRTGGLGYEQYF.

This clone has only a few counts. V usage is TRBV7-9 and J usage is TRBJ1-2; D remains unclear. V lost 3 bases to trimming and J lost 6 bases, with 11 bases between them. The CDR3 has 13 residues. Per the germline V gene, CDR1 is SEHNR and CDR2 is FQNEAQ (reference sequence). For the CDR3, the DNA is TGTGCCAGCAGCTTCACCTCGAGCGATGGCTACACCTTC. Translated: CASSFTSSDGYTF.

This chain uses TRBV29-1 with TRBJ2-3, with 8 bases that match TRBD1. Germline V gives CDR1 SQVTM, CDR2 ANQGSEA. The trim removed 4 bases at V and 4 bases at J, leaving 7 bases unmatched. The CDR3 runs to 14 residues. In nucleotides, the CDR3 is TGCAGCGTTGCCAAAGCAGGGGGCCCAGATACGCAGTATTTT. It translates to CSVAKAGGPDTQYF.

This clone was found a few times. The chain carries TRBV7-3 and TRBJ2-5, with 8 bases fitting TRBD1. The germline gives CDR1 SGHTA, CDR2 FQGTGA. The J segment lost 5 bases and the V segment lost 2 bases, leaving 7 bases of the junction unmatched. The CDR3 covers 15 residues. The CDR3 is CASSLSGQAGETQYF. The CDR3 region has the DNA TGTGCCAGCAGCTTATCGGGACAGGCTGGGGAGACCCAGTACTTC.